The text below deals with one T cell receptor (beta chain). This record comes from a study of T cell changes during pregnancy in multiple sclerosis. The V end was cut by 3 bases, the J end by 2 bases, with 16 bases between. This CDR3 is built from 16 residues. Germline CDR1 reads SNHLY; CDR2 reads FYNNEI. Only in-frame clones appear in the TCRdb table, and some are missing; sequencing was by immunoSEQ multiplex PCR. Among around 100,000 clones listed, 80% to 95% were seen once. The chain carries TRBV2 and TRBJ1-2; tentatively, D is TRBD1 (5 bases). The material was peripheral blood, obtained in the third trimester of pregnancy. This TCR came from a female donor with multiple sclerosis, enrolled in a pregnancy study. The CDR3 protein is CASSDGGVLRNYGYTF. The CDR3, as DNA: TGTGCCAGCAGTGATGGGGGGGTCTTGAGGAACTATGGCTACACCTTC.